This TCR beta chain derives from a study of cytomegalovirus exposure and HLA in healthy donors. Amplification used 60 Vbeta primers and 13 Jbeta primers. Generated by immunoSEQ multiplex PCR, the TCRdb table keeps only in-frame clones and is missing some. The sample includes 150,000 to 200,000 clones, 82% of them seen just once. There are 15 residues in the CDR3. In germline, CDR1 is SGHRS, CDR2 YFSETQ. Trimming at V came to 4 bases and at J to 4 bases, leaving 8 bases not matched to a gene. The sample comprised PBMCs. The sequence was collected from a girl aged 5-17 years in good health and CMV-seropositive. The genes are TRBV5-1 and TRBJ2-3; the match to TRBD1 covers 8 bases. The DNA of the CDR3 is TGCGCCAGCAGCAAAGACAGGGGTGAGGCAGATACGCAGTATTTT. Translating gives CASSKDRGEADTQYF.